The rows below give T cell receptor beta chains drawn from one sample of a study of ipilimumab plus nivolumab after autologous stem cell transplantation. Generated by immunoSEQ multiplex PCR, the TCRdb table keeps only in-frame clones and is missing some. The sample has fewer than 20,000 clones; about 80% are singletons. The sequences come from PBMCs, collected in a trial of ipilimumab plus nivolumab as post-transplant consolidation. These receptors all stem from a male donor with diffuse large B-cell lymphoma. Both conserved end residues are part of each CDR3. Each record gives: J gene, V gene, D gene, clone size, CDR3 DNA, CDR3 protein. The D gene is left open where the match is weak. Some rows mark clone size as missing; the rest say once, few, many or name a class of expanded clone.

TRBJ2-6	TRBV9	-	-	TGTGCCAGCAGCCCAGACGACGGGATCTCTGGGGCCAACGTCCTGACTTTC	CASSPDDGISGANVLTF
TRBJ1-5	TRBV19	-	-	TGTGCCAGTAGTAGTGACAGGATCGGGCAGCCCCAGCATTTT	CASSSDRIGQPQHF
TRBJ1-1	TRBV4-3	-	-	TGCGCCAGCAGCCAAACCGCCCGGGGGCGGGACACTGAAGCTTTCTTT	CASSQTARGRDTEAFF
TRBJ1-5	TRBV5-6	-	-	TGTGCCAGCAGCGCGTCCCTGGGGAAGAGCAATCAGCCCCAGCATTTT	CASSASLGKSNQPQHF
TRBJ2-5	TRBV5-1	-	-	TGCGCCAGCAGCTTGGCCTTGCCGAAAGGGGAGACCCAGTACTTC	CASSLALPKGETQYF
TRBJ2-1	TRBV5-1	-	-	TGCGCCAGCAGCCTAGGGCGGGGGCACGAGCAGTTCTTC	CASSLGRGHEQFF
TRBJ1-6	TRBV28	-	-	TGTGCCAGCAGTTTTGTTCTTGGACAGACAACCTATAATTCACCCCTCCACTTT	CASSFVLGQTTYNSPLHF
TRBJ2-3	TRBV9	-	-	TGTGCCAGCAGCGTGTGGGAAGGAGATACGCAGTATTTT	CASSVWEGDTQYF
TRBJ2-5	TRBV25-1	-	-	TGTGCCAGCAGTGATGGGCAGGGGCGAGGAGAGACCCAGTACTTC	CASSDGQGRGETQYF
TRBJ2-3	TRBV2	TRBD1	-	TGTGCCAGCAGTGGGACAGGGGGGACAGATACGCAGTATTTT	CASSGTGGTDTQYF
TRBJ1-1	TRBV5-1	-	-	TGCGCCAGCAGCTTCGACGGACAGAACACTGAAGCTTTCTTT	CASSFDGQNTEAFF
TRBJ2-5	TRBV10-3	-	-	TGTGCCAGCAGTTACAGCGTTCAAGAGACCCAGTACTTC	CASSYSVQETQYF
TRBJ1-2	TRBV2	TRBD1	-	TGTGCCAGCAGGGCTGGGACAGGGCGAGACTATGGCTACACCTTC	CASRAGTGRDYGYTF
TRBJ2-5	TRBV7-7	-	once	TGTGCTAGCAGCTTAACAGGGAAGACCCAGTACTTC	CASSLTGKTQYF
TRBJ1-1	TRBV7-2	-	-	TGTGCCAGCAGCTACAGGGTGAACACTGAAGCTTTCTTT	CASSYRVNTEAFF
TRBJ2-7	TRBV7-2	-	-	TGTGCCAGCAGCTTAGTGTCCAGGGGTCTCTCCTACGAGCAGTACTTC	CASSLVSRGLSYEQYF
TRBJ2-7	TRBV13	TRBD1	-	TGTGCCAGCAGCTCCCGGCGGGACAGGTACTCCTACGAGCAGTACTTC	CASSSRRDRYSYEQYF
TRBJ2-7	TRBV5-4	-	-	TGTGCCAGCAGCTTTGACGGCTCCTACGAGCAGTACTTC	CASSFDGSYEQYF
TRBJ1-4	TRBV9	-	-	TGTGCCAGCAGCGTAGCTCCGGCGGGTAGTGGTGAAAAACTGTTTTTT	CASSVAPAGSGEKLFF
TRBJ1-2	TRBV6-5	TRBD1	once	TGTGCCAGCAGTTACGGCAGGGGGCGGAATGGCTACACCTTC	CASSYGRGRNGYTF
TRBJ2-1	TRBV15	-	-	TGTGCCACCAGCAGAGTTGAGAACAATGAGCAGTTCTTC	CATSRVENNEQFF
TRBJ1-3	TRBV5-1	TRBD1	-	TGCGCCAGCAGCTTGGACAGGGGGCCTGGAAACACCATATATTTT	CASSLDRGPGNTIYF
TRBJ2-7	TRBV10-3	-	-	TGTGCCATCAGTGAGTCGGCGACATACTACTCCTACGAGCAGTACTTC	CAISESATYYSYEQYF
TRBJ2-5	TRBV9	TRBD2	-	TGTGCCAGCAGCCCGAATCCGGGACTAGCGGGGGTGACCCAGTACTTC	CASSPNPGLAGVTQYF
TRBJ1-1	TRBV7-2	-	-	TGTGCCAGCAGTCGGACGAGCACTGAAGCTTTCTTT	CASSRTSTEAFF
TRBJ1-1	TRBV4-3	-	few	TGCGCCAGCAGCCGAGGAGGGGGGACTGAAGCTTTCTTT	CASSRGGGTEAFF
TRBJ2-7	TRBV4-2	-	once	TGTGCCAGCAGCGGGGGACCCAGCGGGTACGAGCAGTACTTC	CASSGGPSGYEQYF
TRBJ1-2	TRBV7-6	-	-	TGTGCCAGCAGCGAGGACAGTAACTATGGCTACACCTTC	CASSEDSNYGYTF
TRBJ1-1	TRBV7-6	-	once	TGTGCCAGCAGCTTAGAGGCTGGGAACATGAACACTGAAGCTTTCTTT	CASSLEAGNMNTEAFF
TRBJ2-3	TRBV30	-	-	TGTGCCTGGAGTGTAGCTACAGATACGCAGTATTTT	CAWSVATDTQYF
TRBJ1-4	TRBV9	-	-	TGTGCCAGCAGCCAAGGCAGGACAGACGGGGAACTGTTTTTT	CASSQGRTDGELFF
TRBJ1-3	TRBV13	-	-	TGTGCCAGCAGCCAAACCGCATGGGCAGGAGGTGTTGGAAACACCATATATTTT	CASSQTAWAGGVGNTIYF
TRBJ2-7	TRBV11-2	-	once	TGTGCCAGCAGCCCAGCAGGCTACGAGCAGTACTTC	CASSPAGYEQYF
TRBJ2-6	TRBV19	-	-	TGTGCCAGTAGTATACCGCACAGGGCCGGGGCCAACGTCCTGACTTTC	CASSIPHRAGANVLTF
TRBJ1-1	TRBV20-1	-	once	TGCAGTGCATTGGGCACTGAAGCTTTCTTT	CSALGTEAFF
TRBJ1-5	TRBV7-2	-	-	TGTGCCAGCAGCTTTAGCGGCGGGGATCAGCCCCAGCATTTT	CASSFSGGDQPQHF
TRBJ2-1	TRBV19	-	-	TGTGCCAGTAGTATAGGGTCAGGGGCCTACAATGAGCAGTTCTTC	CASSIGSGAYNEQFF
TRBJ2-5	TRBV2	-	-	TGTGGAGGGAGTAGGGAAGAGACCCAGTACTTC	CGGSREETQYF
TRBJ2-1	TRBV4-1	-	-	TGCGCCAGCAGCCAAGGGACTGGGACACTATACAATGAGCAGTTCTTC	CASSQGTGTLYNEQFF
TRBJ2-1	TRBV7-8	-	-	TGTGCCAGCAGCTTAGGGGAGCCACTCGAGCAGTTCTTC	CASSLGEPLEQFF
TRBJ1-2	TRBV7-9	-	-	TGTGCCAGCAGCTTAGGTCACGCCACTAACTATGGCTACACCTTC	CASSLGHATNYGYTF
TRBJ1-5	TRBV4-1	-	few	TGCGCCAGCAGCCAAGAGGAGGGTTGGGGACCCCAGCATTTT	CASSQEEGWGPQHF
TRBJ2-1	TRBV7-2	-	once	TGTGCCAGCGCCAGGGGTGATGATGAGCAGTTCTTC	CASARGDDEQFF
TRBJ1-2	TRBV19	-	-	TGTGCCAGTAGTATTAAATCGAAGGGCCGGTCGGTTGACTACACCTTC	CASSIKSKGRSVDYTF
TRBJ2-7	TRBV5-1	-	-	TGCGCCAGCAGCTTGGGGGACCCTCGCTACGAGCAGTACTTC	CASSLGDPRYEQYF
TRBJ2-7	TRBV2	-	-	TGTGCCAGCATTGAGGGCTGGAGCTCCTACGAGCAGTACTTC	CASIEGWSSYEQYF
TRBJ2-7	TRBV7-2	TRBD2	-	TGTGCCAGCAGATGGACTAGCGGGTCCTACGAGCAGTACTTC	CASRWTSGSYEQYF
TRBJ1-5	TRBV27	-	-	TGTGCCAGCAGTCCAGGACAGAACCTAAATCAGCCCCAGCATTTT	CASSPGQNLNQPQHF
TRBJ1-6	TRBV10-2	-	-	TGCGCCAGCAAGAGCGAGCCGGGTAATTCACCCCTCCACTTT	CASKSEPGNSPLHF
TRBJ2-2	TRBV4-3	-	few	TGCGCCAGCAGTCCAAAAACAGGGTCCCCCCTTAGCGGGGAGCTGTTTTTT	CASSPKTGSPLSGELFF
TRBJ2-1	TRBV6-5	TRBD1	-	TGTGCCACCTCCCGGGACAGCCTTTACAATGAGCAGTTCTTC	CATSRDSLYNEQFF
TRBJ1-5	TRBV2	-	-	TGTGCCAGCAGTGAAGGGGCGCCGGCAGGCAATCAGCCCCAGCATTTT	CASSEGAPAGNQPQHF
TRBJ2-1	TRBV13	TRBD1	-	TGTGCCAGCAGCCACCTGGAGGGGACAGGGGGCGAAATAAGCTCCTACAATGAGCAGTTCTTC	CASSHLEGTGGEISSYNEQFF
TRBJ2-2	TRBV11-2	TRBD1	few	TGTGCCAGCAGCCAGGGGATAGGGGGCGCGAAGGCGTACACCGGGGAGCTGTTTTTT	CASSQGIGGAKAYTGELFF
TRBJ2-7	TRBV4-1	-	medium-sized	TGCGCCAGCAGCCAAGGGGACCGCTCGGGGGACGAGCAGTACTTC	CASSQGDRSGDEQYF